This T cell receptor beta chain was sequenced for a study of CD4 T cells in relation to SARS-CoV-2 and coronaviruses. The germline V gene has CDR1 SGHAT and CDR2 FQNNGV. This CDR3 contains 15 residues. The V gene end was trimmed by 5 bases and the J gene end by 1 base; junction bases not matched to a gene: 4. Method: immunoSEQ multiplex PCR; TCRdb's copy keeps in-frame clones and lacks some. The table lists some 30,000 clones, over 60% of them singletons, with 20% in the top ten. Of note for this clone: Its antigen is undetermined.

Before the COVID-19 pandemic, during about 2010-2019, CD4+ T cells were taken from unexposed donors. After nine to ten days of culture, CD4+ T cells were isolated. On days 3 and 7, cultures got half fresh IL-2 medium. Sequencing was performed on CD4+ T cells from PBMCs, cultured in vitro. The receptor was derived from a human donor in good health. The J gene is TRBJ2-3, the V gene TRBV11-2; the match to TRBD2 covers 9 bases. The CDR3 DNA sequence: TGTGCCAGCAGCCCAGGACTAGCGCGCACAGATACGCAGTATTTT. Encoded protein: CASSPGLARTDTQYF.